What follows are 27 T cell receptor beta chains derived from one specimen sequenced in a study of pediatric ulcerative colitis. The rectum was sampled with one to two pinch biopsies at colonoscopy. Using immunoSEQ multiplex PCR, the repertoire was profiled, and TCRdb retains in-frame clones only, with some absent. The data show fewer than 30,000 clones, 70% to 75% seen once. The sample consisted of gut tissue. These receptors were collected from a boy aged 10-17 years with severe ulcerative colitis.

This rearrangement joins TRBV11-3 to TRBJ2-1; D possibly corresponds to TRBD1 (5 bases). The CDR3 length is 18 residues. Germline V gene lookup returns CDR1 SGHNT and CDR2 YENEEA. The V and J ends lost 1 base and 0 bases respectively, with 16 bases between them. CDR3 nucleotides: TGTGCCAGCAGCTTAGCGGCAGGGATGTCGAGCTCCTACAATGAGCAGTTCTTC. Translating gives CASSLAAGMSSSYNEQFF.

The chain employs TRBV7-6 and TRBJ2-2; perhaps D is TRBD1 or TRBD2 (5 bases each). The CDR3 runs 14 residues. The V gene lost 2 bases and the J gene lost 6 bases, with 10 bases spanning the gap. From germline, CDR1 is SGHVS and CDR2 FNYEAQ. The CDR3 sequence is CASSLQGVAGELFF. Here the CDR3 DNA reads TGTGCCAGCAGCTTACAGGGAGTCGCCGGGGAGCTGTTTTTT.

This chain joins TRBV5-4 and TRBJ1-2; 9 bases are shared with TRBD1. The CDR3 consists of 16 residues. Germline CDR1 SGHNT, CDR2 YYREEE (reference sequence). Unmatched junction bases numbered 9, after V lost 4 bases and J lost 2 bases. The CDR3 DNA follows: TGTGCCAGCAGCCCAGGTACCGGGACAGGGAACTATGGCTACACCTTC. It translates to CASSPGTGTGNYGYTF.

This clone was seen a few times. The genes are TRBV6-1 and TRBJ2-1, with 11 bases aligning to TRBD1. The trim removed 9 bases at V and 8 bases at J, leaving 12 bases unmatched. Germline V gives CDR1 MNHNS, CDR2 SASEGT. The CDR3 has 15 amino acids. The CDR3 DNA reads TGTGCCAGTCAAGACCGGGACAGGGGGTTCGATGAGCAGTTCTTC. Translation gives CASQDRDRGFDEQFF.

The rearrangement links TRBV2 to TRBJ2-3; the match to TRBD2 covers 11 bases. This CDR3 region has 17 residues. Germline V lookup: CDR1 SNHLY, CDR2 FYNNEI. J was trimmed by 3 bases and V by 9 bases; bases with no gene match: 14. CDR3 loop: CASSTLAGGPITDTQYF. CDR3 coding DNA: TGTGCCAGTTCAACTTTAGCGGGAGGGCCAATTACAGATACGCAGTATTTT.

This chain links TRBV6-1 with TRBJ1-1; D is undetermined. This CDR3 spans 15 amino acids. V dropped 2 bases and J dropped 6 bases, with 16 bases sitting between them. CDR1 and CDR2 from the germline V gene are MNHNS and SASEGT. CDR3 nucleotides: TGTGCCAGCAGTGAATTTGGTGGTCGATGGGCTGAAGCTTTCTTT. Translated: CASSEFGGRWAEAFF.

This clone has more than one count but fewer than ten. CDR3: CASFGTDRGNEQFF. The CDR3 bases are TGTGCCAGCTTTGGGACAGACCGCGGCAATGAGCAGTTCTTC. The chain is built from TRBV18 and TRBJ2-1; 7 nucleotides match TRBD1. CDR3 length equals 14 residues. Germline CDR1 and CDR2: KGHSH and LQKENI. V dropped 7 bases and J dropped 6; count of bases not matched to a gene: 9. Full variable domain (outside the CDR3, taken from reference TRBV18 and TRBJ2-1): NAGVMQNPRHLVRRRGQEARLRCSPMKGHSHVYWYRQLPEEGLKFMVYLQKENIIDESGMPKERFSAEFPKEGPSILRIQQVVRGDSAAYFCASFGTDRGNEQFFGPGTRLTVL.

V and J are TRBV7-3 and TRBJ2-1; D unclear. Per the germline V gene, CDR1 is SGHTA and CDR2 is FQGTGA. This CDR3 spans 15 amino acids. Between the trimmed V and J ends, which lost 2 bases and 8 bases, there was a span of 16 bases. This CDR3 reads CASSLVPVGVDEQFF. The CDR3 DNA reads TGTGCCAGCAGCTTAGTACCCGTTGGAGTAGATGAGCAGTTCTTC.

CDR3 DNA sequence: TGTGCCAGCAGCTCTGAGGGGTTCGGGGCCAACGTCCTGACTTTC. This gives the protein CASSSEGFGANVLTF. This rearrangement joins TRBV5-4 to TRBJ2-6, with D possibly being TRBD1 or TRBD2 (5 bases each). The germline gives CDR1 SGHNT, CDR2 YYREEE (reference sequence). The CDR3 consists of 15 residues. V lost 3 bases and J lost 4, with 11 bases in between.

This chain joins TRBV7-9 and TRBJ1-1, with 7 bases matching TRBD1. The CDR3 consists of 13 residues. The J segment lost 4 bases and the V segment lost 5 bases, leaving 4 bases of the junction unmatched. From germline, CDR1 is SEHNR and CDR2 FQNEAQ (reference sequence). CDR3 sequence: CASSAGGSTEAFF. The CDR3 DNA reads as TGTGCCAGCAGCGCAGGGGGGAGCACTGAAGCTTTCTTT.

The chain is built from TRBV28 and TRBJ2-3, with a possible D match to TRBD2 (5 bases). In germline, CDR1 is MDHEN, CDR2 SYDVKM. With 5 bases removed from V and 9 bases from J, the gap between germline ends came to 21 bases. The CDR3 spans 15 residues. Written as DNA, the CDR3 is TGTGCCAGCAGTCCCAGGACTGCATCCCTCACAACGCAGTATTTT. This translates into CASSPRTASLTTQYF.

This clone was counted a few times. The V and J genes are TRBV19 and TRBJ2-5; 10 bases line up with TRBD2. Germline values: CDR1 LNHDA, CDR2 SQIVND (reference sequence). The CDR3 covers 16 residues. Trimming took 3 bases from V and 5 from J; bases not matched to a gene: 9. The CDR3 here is CASSMFEREGVETQYF. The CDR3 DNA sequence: TGTGCCAGTAGTATGTTCGAGCGGGAGGGCGTCGAGACCCAGTACTTC.

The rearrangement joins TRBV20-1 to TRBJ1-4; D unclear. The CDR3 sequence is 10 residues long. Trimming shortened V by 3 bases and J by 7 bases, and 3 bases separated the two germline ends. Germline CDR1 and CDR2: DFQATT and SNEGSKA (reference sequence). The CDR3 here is CSARGEKLFF. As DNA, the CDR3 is TGCAGTGCTAGGGGTGAAAAACTGTTTTTT.

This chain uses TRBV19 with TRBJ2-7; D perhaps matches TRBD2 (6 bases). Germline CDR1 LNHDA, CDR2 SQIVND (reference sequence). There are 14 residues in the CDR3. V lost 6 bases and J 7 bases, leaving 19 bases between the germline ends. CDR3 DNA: TGTGCCAGTAGAGAAACCGCGGCTCGGGGGGAGCAGTACTTC. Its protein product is CASRETAARGEQYF.

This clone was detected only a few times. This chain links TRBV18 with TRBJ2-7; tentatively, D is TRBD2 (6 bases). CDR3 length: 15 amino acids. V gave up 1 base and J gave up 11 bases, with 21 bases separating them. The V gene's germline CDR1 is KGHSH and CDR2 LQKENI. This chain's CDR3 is CASSPLGTGTFGEYF. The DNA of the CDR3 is TGTGCCAGCTCACCACTCGGGACTGGCACTTTTGGGGAGTACTTC.

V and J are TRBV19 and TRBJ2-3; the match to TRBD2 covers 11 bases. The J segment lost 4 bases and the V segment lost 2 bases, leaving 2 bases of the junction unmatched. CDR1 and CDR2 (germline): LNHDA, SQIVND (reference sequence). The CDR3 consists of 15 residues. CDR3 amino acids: CASSILAGGADTQYF. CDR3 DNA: TGTGCCAGTAGTATACTAGCGGGAGGCGCAGATACGCAGTATTTT.

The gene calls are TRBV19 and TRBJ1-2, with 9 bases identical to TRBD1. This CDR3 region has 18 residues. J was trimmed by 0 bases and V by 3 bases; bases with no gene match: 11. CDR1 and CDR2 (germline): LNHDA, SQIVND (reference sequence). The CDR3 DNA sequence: TGTGCCAGTAGTATGCCTCCGGGACAGGGCACAACTAACTATGGCTACACCTTC. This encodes CASSMPPGQGTTNYGYTF.

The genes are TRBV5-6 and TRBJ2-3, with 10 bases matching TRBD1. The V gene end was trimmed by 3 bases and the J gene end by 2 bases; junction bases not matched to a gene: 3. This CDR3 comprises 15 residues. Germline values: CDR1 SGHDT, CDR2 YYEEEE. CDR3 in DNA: TGTGCCAGCAGCTGGGGACAGGGGTCCACAGATACGCAGTATTTT. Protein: CASSWGQGSTDTQYF. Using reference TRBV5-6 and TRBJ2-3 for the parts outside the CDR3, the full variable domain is DAGVTQSPTHLIKTRGQQVTLRCSPKSGHDTVSWYQQALGQGPQFIFQYYEEEERQRGNFPDRFSGHQFPNYSSELNVNALLLGDSALYLCASSWGQGSTDTQYFGPGTRLTVL.

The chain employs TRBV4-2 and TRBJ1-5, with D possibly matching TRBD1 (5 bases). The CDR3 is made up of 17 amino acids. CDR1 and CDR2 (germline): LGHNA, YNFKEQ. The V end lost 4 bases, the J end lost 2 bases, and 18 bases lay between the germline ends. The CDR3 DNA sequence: TGTGCCAGCAGCCGGGGGGACGGGCAACGTGGCAATCAGCCCCAGCATTTT. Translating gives CASSRGDGQRGNQPQHF.

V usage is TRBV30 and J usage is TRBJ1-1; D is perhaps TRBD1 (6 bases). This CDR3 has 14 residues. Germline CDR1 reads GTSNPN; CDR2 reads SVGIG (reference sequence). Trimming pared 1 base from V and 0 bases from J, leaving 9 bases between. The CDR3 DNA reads TGTGCCTGGAGTGGGGGACAACTGAACACTGAAGCTTTCTTT. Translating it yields CAWSGGQLNTEAFF.

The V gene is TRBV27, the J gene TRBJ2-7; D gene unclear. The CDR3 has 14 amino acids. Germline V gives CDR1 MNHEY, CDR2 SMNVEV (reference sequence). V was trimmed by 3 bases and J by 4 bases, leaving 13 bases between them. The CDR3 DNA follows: TGTGCCAGCAGTTTCGTAGGATACGGGTACGAGCAGTACTTC. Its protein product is CASSFVGYGYEQYF.

In DNA form, the CDR3 reads TGTGCCAGTAGTATACTCGGGATGGGGGAAGCTTTCTTT. This translates into CASSILGMGEAFF. The J gene is TRBJ1-1, the V gene TRBV19; D call uncertain. V was cut by 2 bases and J by 8 bases, with 12 bases left in between. Germline assignment: CDR1 LNHDA and CDR2 SQIVND (reference sequence). The CDR3 length is 13 residues.

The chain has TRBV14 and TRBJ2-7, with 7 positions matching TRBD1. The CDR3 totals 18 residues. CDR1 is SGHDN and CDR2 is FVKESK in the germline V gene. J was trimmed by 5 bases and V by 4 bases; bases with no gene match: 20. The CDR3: CASSPEPSKTGYIDEQYF. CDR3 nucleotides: TGTGCCAGCAGCCCCGAACCCTCGAAGACAGGGTATATCGACGAGCAGTACTTC.

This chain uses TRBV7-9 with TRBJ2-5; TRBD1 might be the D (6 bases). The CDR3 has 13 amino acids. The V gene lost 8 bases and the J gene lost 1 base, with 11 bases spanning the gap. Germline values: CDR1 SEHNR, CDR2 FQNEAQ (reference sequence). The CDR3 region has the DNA TGTGCCAGCGACCGGGACACCCAAGAGACCCAGTACTTC. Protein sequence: CASDRDTQETQYF.

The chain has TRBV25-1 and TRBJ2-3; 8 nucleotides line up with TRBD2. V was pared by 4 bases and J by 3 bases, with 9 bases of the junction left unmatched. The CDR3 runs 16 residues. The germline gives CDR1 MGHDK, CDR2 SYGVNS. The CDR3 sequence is CASSASWTSRTDTQYF. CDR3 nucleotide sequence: TGTGCCAGCAGTGCAAGCTGGACTAGCAGAACAGATACGCAGTATTTT.

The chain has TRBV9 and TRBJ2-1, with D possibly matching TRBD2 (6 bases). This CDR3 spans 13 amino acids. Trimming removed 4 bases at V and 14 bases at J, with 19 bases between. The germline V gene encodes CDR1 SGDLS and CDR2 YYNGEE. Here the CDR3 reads CASSSGTFRAEFF. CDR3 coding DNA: TGTGCCAGCAGCTCTGGGACTTTCCGAGCAGAGTTCTTC.

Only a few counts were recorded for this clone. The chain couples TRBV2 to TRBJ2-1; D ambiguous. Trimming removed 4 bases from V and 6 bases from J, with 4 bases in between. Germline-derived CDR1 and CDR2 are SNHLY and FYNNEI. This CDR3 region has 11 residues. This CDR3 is CASSVINEQFF. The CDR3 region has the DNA TGTGCCAGCAGTGTCATCAATGAGCAGTTCTTC.